A single sample gave rise to the 20 T cell receptor beta chains below, sequenced in a study of blood T cell repertoires in COVID-19. Produced via immunoSEQ multiplex PCR; TCRdb's table is partial and in-frame only. The sample has 100,000 to 150,000 clones, 80% seen once. The sequencing input was peripheral blood. Receptor source: a human donor in a cohort sampled during active COVID-19.

This chain joins TRBV12-5 and TRBJ2-3; TRBD1 might be the D (5 bases). The CDR3 has 12 residues. Germline CDR1 is LGHNT and CDR2 is FRNRAP. The chain's CDR3 is CASEGDSGTQYF. The CDR3, as DNA: TGTGCAAGCGAAGGGGATTCGGGTACGCAGTATTTT.

This chain joins TRBV29-1 and TRBJ1-1; 8 nucleotides agree with TRBD1. CDR1 is SQVTM and CDR2 is ANQGSEA in the germline V gene. With 5 bases clipped from V and 10 bases from J, the junction kept 9 bases outside the gene matches. The CDR3 length is 12 residues. The DNA for the CDR3 is TGCAGCGTTTCCGGACAAACAGGGGGAGCTTTCTTT. Protein sequence: CSVSGQTGGAFF.

The rearrangement uses TRBV7-2 and TRBJ2-3; D call uncertain. The V gene lost 2 bases and the J gene lost 4 bases, with 7 bases spanning the gap. Per germline, CDR1 SGHTA and CDR2 FQGNSA. This CDR3 comprises 13 residues. CDR3 residues: CASSLTLADTQYF. The CDR3 DNA is TGTGCCAGCAGCTTAACCTTAGCAGATACGCAGTATTTT.

This clone was detected a few times. This sequence joins TRBV19 and TRBJ1-4; D is undetermined. Trimming stripped 3 bases from V and 4 bases from J, with 9 bases between. The CDR3 runs to 14 residues. The V gene's germline CDR1 is LNHDA and CDR2 SQIVND (reference sequence). The CDR3 sequence is CASSIGAGNEKLFF. DNA for the CDR3: TGTGCCAGTAGTATTGGAGCGGGTAATGAAAAACTGTTTTTT.

This clone appeared a single time. The chain couples TRBV18 to TRBJ2-3; a weak D match, TRBD1 (6 bases). The CDR3 runs to 12 residues. Deletions cut 3 bases from V and 9 bases from J, with 10 bases between. CDR1 is KGHSH, CDR2 LQKENI, per germline. The CDR3 coding sequence is TGTGCCAGCTCACCGAAGACAGGCACGCAGTATTTT. Its protein is CASSPKTGTQYF. The full variable domain, completed using reference TRBV18 and TRBJ2-3, is NAGVMQNPRHLVRRRGQEARLRCSPMKGHSHVYWYRQLPEEGLKFMVYLQKENIIDESGMPKERFSAEFPKEGPSILRIQQVVRGDSAAYFCASSPKTGTQYFGPGTRLTVL.

This clone was detected once. This chain connects TRBV20-1 to TRBJ2-5, with D possibly matching TRBD2 (5 bases). The CDR3 runs 14 residues. Trimming left V 3 bases short and J 5 bases short, with 16 bases between. Germline lookup yields CDR1 DFQATT and CDR2 SNEGSKA (reference sequence). This CDR3 reads CSASETLGGETQYF. CDR3 nucleotides: TGCAGTGCTAGTGAGACCCTAGGCGGGGAGACCCAGTACTTC.

There are many counts of this clone. The CDR3 nucleotides read TGTGCCAGCTGTGCGAGCCCTGAAGCTTTCTTT. It yields the protein CASCASPEAFF. This chain links TRBV6-6 with TRBJ1-1; D remains ambiguous. Germline V lookup: CDR1 MNHNY, CDR2 SVGAGI (reference sequence). V was cut by 8 bases and J by 6 bases, with 10 bases left in between. This CDR3 has 11 residues.

The rearrangement joins TRBV28 to TRBJ2-7; a weak D match, TRBD1 (6 bases). V lost 5 bases and J lost 1, with 12 bases in between. This CDR3 is 14 amino acids long. Germline-derived CDR1 and CDR2 are MDHEN and SYDVKM. CDR3 DNA sequence: TGTGCCAGCAGTCCTGGGACAAAATCCTACGAGCAGTACTTC. It codes for CASSPGTKSYEQYF.

The chain couples TRBV11-2 to TRBJ1-6, with D perhaps TRBD1 (5 bases). Germline V gene sequence: CDR1 SGHAT, CDR2 FQNNGV. This CDR3 is 15 amino acids long. V lost 4 bases to trimming and J lost 6 bases, with 13 bases between them. The CDR3, as DNA: TGTGCCAGCAGCTCTTCAGGGTTCGGTAATTCACCCCTCCACTTT. This translates into CASSSSGFGNSPLHF.

This clone was detected once. This chain links TRBV28 with TRBJ2-7, with TRBD1 matching 7 bases. CDR1 MDHEN and CDR2 SYDVKM come from the germline V gene. The CDR3 covers 19 residues. Losses at the gene ends were 4 bases for V and 1 base for J; bases not matched to a gene: 19. The CDR3 here is CASSSLLGAGGIMSYEQYF. CDR3 DNA: TGTGCCAGCAGTTCCCTTCTTGGGGCAGGGGGTATTATGTCCTACGAGCAGTACTTC.

V gene TRBV11-2 combines with J gene TRBJ2-2, with a weak D call TRBD2 (5 bases). Germline V gene data show CDR1 as SGHAT and CDR2 as FQNNGV. V shed 5 bases and J shed 2 bases, with 12 bases lying between them. The CDR3 is 15 residues long. CDR3 bases: TGTGCCAGCAGCGTCAGCGGAGTAAACACCGGGGAGCTGTTTTTT. It encodes CASSVSGVNTGELFF.

The chain uses TRBV10-3 and TRBJ2-3; 7 bases match TRBD1. Germline assignment: CDR1 ENHRY and CDR2 SYGVKD. The V and J ends lost 3 bases and 3 bases, in that order; junction bases with no gene match: 6. The CDR3 totals 15 residues. CDR3 region: CAISERQGKTDTQYF. CDR3 bases: TGTGCCATCAGTGAACGACAGGGAAAGACAGATACGCAGTATTTT.

The chain has TRBV7-3 and TRBJ2-2; 10 bases align to TRBD2. The trim removed 5 bases at V and 4 bases at J, leaving 10 bases unmatched. The CDR3 totals 17 residues. Per germline, CDR1 SGHTA and CDR2 FQGTGA. Written as DNA, the CDR3 is TGTGCCAGCAGCGAAGGAGCAGCGGGAGGGGTCACCGGGGAGCTGTTTTTT. Its protein product is CASSEGAAGGVTGELFF.

The chain links TRBV7-9 to TRBJ1-4; D is undetermined. The V end lost 5 bases, the J end lost 0 bases, and 10 bases lay between the germline ends. This CDR3 has 15 residues. CDR1 SEHNR and CDR2 FQNEAQ come from the germline V gene (reference sequence). The CDR3: CASSREPATNEKLFF. The DNA of the CDR3 is TGTGCCAGCAGCCGCGAACCTGCAACTAATGAAAAACTGTTTTTT.

Here the CDR3 reads CASSVEALAAEGTQYF. Here the CDR3 DNA reads TGTGCCAGCAGCGTTGAGGCGCTAGCGGCGGAGGGTACGCAGTATTTT. The J gene is TRBJ2-3, the V gene TRBV9; 7 positions match TRBD2. V trimming: 2 bases; J trimming: 8 bases; junction bases outside the gene matches: 14. The CDR3 spans 16 residues. In germline, CDR1 is SGDLS, CDR2 YYNGEE.

The rearrangement uses TRBV20-1 and TRBJ2-7; 9 positions agree with TRBD2. This CDR3 contains 14 residues. The junction had 7 bases not matched to a gene; V was cut back by 3 bases and J by 4 bases. The V gene's germline CDR1 is DFQATT and CDR2 SNEGSKA (reference sequence). DNA of the CDR3: TGCAGTGCTAGTCGTGGGACTAGCCCGTACGAGCAGTACTTC. It specifies CSASRGTSPYEQYF.

The chain couples TRBV6-2 or TRBV6-3 to TRBJ2-2; possibly TRBD2 for D (5 bases). The germline V gene encodes CDR1 MNHEY and CDR2 SVGEGT. Trimming removed 4 bases at V and 7 bases at J, with 13 bases between. The CDR3 spans 14 residues. Here the CDR3 DNA reads TGTGCCAGCAGTTCCGTAGGGAGAGGCGGGGAGCTGTTTTTT. Protein: CASSSVGRGGELFF.

A few counts support this clone. This chain links TRBV19 with TRBJ1-1, with 8 bases aligning to TRBD1. V lost 4 bases, J lost 2 bases, and 3 bases stayed unmatched. This CDR3 has 14 residues. Germline CDR1 LNHDA, CDR2 SQIVND (reference sequence). The CDR3 region has the DNA TGTGCCAGTAGTACTTCAGGGGGCAACACTGAAGCTTTCTTT. As protein: CASSTSGGNTEAFF.

Only one count was recorded for this clone. The V and J genes are TRBV4-2 and TRBJ2-1; the match to TRBD2 covers 8 bases. The germline V gene encodes CDR1 LGHNA and CDR2 YNFKEQ. The CDR3 consists of 13 residues. V shed 4 bases and J 6 bases; nucleotides not matched to a gene: 2. The CDR3 here is CASSPGLANEQFF. CDR3 nucleotide sequence: TGTGCCAGCAGCCCCGGACTAGCCAATGAGCAGTTCTTC.

Here the CDR3 reads CASTRQVGSNQPQHF. CDR3 coding DNA: TGTGCCAGCACCCGACAGGTAGGGAGCAATCAGCCCCAGCATTTT. The gene calls are TRBV2 and TRBJ1-5, with D possibly being TRBD1 (6 bases). The V end was cut by 7 bases, the J end by 1 base, with 14 bases between. From germline, CDR1 is SNHLY and CDR2 FYNNEI. This CDR3 has 15 amino acids. The full variable domain, completed using reference TRBV2 and TRBJ1-5, is EPEVTQTPSHQVTQMGQEVILRCVPISNHLYFYWYRQILGQKVEFLVSFYNNEISEKSEIFDDQFSVERPDGSNFTLKIRSTKLEDSAMYFCASTRQVGSNQPQHFGDGTRLSIL.